This T cell receptor (beta chain) is from a study of monozygotic twins with inflammatory bowel disease. Study results and limitations: No one strong IBD-associated signal or clonotype was supported.

Per donor, roughly 2.5 ml of blood was collected and frozen. UMIs with a 6-nucleotide sample barcode were added by template switching. Amplification of TCRalpha and TCRbeta cDNA involved two nested PCRs that ran for about 16 and 10 cycles. Using the 5' RACE reads, TCRdb records one entry per CDR3 protein without DNA. The listing contains hundreds of thousands of distinct CDR3 sequences. Comment on this clonotype: Its antigen remains unknown.

This CDR3 region has 15 residues. In germline, CDR1 is SGHVS, CDR2 FNYEAQ. Sequencing was done on a sample of blood. The chain recombines TRBV7-6 with TRBJ2-1; the D call from TCRdb, TRBD1, cannot be confirmed without DNA. This clonotype originated in a human donor with ulcerative colitis or Crohn's disease, or a healthy co-twin of an affected twin (not recorded which). CDR3 sequence: CASSYRTGIYNEQFF. The variable domain in full, with the rest retrieved from reference TRBV7-6 and TRBJ2-1, is GAGVSQSPRYKVTKRGQDVALRCDPISGHVSLYWYRQALGQGPEFLTYFNYEAQQDKSGLPNDRFSAERPEGSISTLTIQRTEQRDSAMYRCASSYRTGIYNEQFFGPGTRLTVL.